This T cell receptor (beta chain) was sequenced for a study of T cells in Graves' hyperthyroidism and ophthalmopathy. Whole-study results and caveats: Blood also carried most thyroid clonotypes expanded above 0.001.

TCR beta CDR3 regions were amplified from RNA. The TCR CDR3 first-round RT-PCR relied on the HTBI primer set. Using its own MiXCR run on the multiplex PCR reads, TCRdb lists one record per CDR3 protein. The sample has about 320,000 distinct CDR3 sequences, approximately 15% seen once. At least ten counts were recorded for this clonotype. Its matching antigen is unknown. The J segment lost 4 bases and the V segment lost 6 bases, leaving 8 bases of the junction unmatched. This CDR3 has 14 residues. Hyperthyroidism in the patients, aged 18 to 65, was newly diagnosed and under 2 months in duration. Sequenced sample: blood. J is TRBJ1-1 and V is TRBV12-3 or TRBV12-4, with 7 bases fitting TRBD1. The TCR was taken from a man in his thirties or forties with Graves' hyperthyroidism. CDR3 nucleotide sequence: TGTGCCAGCAGCCAGGGGGGTAGGGGCACTGAAGCTTTCTTT. It yields the protein CASSQGGRGTEAFF.